This paragraph reports one T cell receptor (beta chain). The clone's antigen remains unknown. Nothing much larger sits one base from this clone, and base qualities are not available. TCRbeta CDR3 regions were amplified from genomic DNA by means of the immunoSEQ Assay, a bias-controlled multiplex PCR. Per the original workflow: The number of nucleated cells in each sample was estimated by amplification of reference gene primers within the assay. To quantify the absolute abundance of each unique TCRbeta CDR3 rearrangement, sequence reads were collapsed and filtered. For each sample, productive Simpson clonality was calculated as the square root of Simpson's diversity index across productive rearrangements. Sourced from immuneACCESS, this table was stored by TCRdb with only in-frame sequences that have V and J called. A share of the clones is absent; for the studies checked, an unresolved V gene accounts for under half, and the remainder has no known explanation. The DNA was the basis for D and trimming; V, J and clone size are from that table. The sample table holds around 500,000 clones, of which approximately 86% were seen once. The biggest ten clones account for roughly 8% of the sample.

The data are from a study of blood T cell repertoires in COVID-19 (dated by TCRdb to 2019 to 2021). Context from the whole study: Samples covering the acute and convalescent phases of COVID-19 were provided by collaborators in the United States, Italy and Spain. The prospective study material was composed of cDNA or gDNA derived from T cells, B-cell-depleted T cells, or PBMCs. The dataset comprised deeply sampled blood TCRbeta repertoires from subjects exposed to, actively infected with, or recovered from COVID-19. A freely available public database, intended as a resource for researchers studying the immune response to SARS-CoV-2, is where the repertoires were released. Samples were obtained from the ongoing ImmuneRACE study (first 160 participants) and from over 1,000 subjects provided by 6 global collaborators. The sample metadata nearly always contained a de-identified subject ID, COVID-19 status, age in years and sex. Where available, HLA class I and class II types were obtained from metadata supplied by the sample provider rather than from assay-based typing. Points the paper makes about the study in general: How much clinical and demographic metadata was included differed by source and by participant, and the metadata was provided uncurated.

Spanning cysteine to phenylalanine, the CDR3 consists of 14 amino acids. Of all the DNA, just the CDR3 is kept, 42 bases in frame from base 1. V and J are truncated by 8 bases and 1 base respectively, leaving an intervening sequence of 14 bases. Via the germline V gene (reference sequence), CDR1 is LGHDT and CDR2 YNNKEL. Enrolling through a virtual design, the prospective study's participants ranged in age from roughly 18 to 100 years and lived across around 25 United States geographic areas. Cohort assignment in the prospective study relied on participant-reported clinical history from a screening survey and a study questionnaire. ImmuneRACE Cohort 3 recovered participants were defined by two consecutive negative NP/OP PCR tests, healthcare professional clearance, or symptom resolution. Each participant in the prospective study had whole blood, serum and a nasopharyngeal or oropharyngeal swab collected by mobile phlebotomists. Prospective study participants could optionally give additional blood draws and questionnaires over an approximately two-month period. Blood samples from the prospective study were shipped frozen or at room temperature prior to DNA extraction.

The sequencing sample was made of PBMCs or T cells enriched from blood (not recorded which). This receptor was taken from a woman aged 55-70 years who had recovered from COVID-19. This sequence uses TRBV3-1 (or the pseudogene TRBV3-2) and TRBJ1-1; tentative D gene TRBD1, with 6 bases matching. The CDR3 is CASLARGSNTEAFF. The DNA reads as follows: TGTGCCAGCCTGGCCAGGGGATCGAACACTGAAGCTTTCTTT.